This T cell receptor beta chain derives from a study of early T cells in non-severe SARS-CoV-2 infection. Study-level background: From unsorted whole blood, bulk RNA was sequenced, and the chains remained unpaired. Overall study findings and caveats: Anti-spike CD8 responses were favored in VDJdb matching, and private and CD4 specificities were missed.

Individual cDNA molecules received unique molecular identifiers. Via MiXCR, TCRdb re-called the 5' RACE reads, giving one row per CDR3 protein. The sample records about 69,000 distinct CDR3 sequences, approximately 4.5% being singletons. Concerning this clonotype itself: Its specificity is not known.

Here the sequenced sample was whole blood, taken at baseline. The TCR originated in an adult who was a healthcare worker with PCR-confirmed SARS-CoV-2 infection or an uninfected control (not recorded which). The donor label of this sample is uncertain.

The CDR3 protein is CASSLPGGLGQPQHF. As DNA, the CDR3 is TGTGCCAGCAGCCTACCGGGGGGCTTGGGCCAGCCCCAGCATTTT. This chain joins TRBV12-3 or TRBV12-4 and TRBJ1-5; possible D gene TRBD1, 6 bases. V lost 6 bases, J lost 7 bases, and 19 bases lay in between. CDR3 length: 15 residues.